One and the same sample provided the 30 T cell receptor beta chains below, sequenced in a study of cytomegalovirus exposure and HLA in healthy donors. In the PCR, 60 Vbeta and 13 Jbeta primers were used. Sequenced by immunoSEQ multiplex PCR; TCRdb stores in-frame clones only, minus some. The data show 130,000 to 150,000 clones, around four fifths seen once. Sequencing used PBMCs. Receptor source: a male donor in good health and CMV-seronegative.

The CDR3 sequence is CASSVNGGGGQPQHF. DNA of the CDR3: TGTGCCAGCAGTGTCAATGGGGGAGGCGGTCAGCCCCAGCATTTT. The chain is built from TRBV2 and TRBJ1-5; D is possibly TRBD1 (5 bases). V was pared by 4 bases and J by 6 bases, with 16 bases between. CDR3 size: 15 residues. CDR1 is SNHLY and CDR2 is FYNNEI in the germline V gene.

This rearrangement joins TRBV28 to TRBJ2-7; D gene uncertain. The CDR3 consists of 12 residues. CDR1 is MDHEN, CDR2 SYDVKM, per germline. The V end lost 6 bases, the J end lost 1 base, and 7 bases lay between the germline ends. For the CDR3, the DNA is TGTGCCAGCAGCACAAGTTCCTACGAGCAGTACTTC. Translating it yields CASSTSSYEQYF.

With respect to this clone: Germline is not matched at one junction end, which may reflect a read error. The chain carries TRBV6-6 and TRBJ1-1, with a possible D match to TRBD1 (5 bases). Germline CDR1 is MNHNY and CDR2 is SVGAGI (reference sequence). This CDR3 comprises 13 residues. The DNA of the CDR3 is TGTGCCAGCATTTACAGGAGGGACACTGAAGCTTTCTTT. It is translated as CASIYRRDTEAFF.

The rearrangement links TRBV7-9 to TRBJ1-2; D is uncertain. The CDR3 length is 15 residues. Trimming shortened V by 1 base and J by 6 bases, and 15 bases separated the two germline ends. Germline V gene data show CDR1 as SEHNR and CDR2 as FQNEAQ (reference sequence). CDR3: CASSLGLQVGNGYTF. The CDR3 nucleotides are TGTGCCAGCAGCTTAGGTCTCCAGGTCGGGAATGGCTACACCTTC.

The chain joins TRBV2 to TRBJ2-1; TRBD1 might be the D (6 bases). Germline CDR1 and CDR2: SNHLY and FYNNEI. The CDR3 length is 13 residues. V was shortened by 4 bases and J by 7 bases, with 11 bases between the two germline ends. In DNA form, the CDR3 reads TGTGCCAGCAGTGTCAACAGGGAAAATGAGCAGTTCTTC. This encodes CASSVNRENEQFF.

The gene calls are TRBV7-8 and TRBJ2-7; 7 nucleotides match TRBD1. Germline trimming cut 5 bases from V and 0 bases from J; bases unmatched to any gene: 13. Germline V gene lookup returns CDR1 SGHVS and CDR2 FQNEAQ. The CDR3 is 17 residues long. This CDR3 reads CASSAGTALISSYEQYF. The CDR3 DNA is TGTGCCAGCAGCGCCGGGACAGCGTTAATTAGCTCCTACGAGCAGTACTTC.

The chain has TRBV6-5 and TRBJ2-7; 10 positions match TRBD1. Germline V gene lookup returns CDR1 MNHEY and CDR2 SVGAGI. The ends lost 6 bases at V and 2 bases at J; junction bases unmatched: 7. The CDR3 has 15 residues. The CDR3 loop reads CASSLGDRGTYEQYF. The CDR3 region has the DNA TGTGCCAGCAGCTTGGGGGACAGGGGAACCTACGAGCAGTACTTC.

CDR3 residues: CASSSRGGTEAFF. The CDR3 DNA sequence: TGTGCCAGCAGCTCCCGCGGGGGCACTGAAGCTTTCTTT. The J gene is TRBJ1-1, the V gene TRBV11-2; maybe TRBD1 (5 bases). Germline V gene lookup returns CDR1 SGHAT and CDR2 FQNNGV. CDR3 size: 13 residues. Deletions cut 4 bases from V and 4 bases from J, with 10 bases between.

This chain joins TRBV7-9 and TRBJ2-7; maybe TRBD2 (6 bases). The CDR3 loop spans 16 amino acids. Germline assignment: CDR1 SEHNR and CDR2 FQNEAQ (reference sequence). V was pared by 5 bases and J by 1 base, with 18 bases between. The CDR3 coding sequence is TGTGCCAGCAGCCCTCCGACGCGGGGTCTGTCCTACGAGCAGTACTTC. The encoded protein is CASSPPTRGLSYEQYF.

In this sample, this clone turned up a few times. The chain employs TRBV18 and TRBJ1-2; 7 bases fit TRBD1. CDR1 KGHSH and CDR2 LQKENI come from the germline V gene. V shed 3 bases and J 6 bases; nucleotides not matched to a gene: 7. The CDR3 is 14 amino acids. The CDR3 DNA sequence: TGTGCCAGCTCACCGCTACAGGGGAGAGATGGCTACACCTTC. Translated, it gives CASSPLQGRDGYTF.

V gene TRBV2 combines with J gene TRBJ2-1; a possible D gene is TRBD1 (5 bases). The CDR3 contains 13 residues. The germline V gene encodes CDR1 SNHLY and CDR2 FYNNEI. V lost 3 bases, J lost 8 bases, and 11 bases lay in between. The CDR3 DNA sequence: TGTGCCAGCAGTGACTGGGGCCTTGATGAGCAGTTCTTC. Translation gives CASSDWGLDEQFF.

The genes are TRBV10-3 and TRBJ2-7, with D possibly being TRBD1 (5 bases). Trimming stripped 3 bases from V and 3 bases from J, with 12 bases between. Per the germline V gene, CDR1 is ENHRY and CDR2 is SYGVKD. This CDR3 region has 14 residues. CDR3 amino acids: CAISERQPYYEQYF. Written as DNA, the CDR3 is TGTGCCATCAGTGAAAGACAGCCTTACTACGAGCAGTACTTC.

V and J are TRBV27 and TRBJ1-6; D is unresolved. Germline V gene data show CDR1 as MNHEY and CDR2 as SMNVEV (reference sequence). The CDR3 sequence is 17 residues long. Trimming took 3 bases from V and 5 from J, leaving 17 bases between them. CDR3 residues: CASSFEASSGNNSPLHF. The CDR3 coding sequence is TGTGCCAGCAGTTTTGAGGCGAGCTCGGGAAATAATTCACCCCTCCACTTT.

The CDR3 loop is CASSVQSYEQYF. The CDR3 DNA sequence: TGTGCCAGCAGTGTCCAGTCCTACGAGCAGTACTTC. This sequence joins TRBV6-1 and TRBJ2-7; unclear D gene. V was shortened by 4 bases and J by 1 base, with 5 bases between the two germline ends. The CDR3 loop spans 12 amino acids. Germline CDR1 is MNHNS and CDR2 is SASEGT.

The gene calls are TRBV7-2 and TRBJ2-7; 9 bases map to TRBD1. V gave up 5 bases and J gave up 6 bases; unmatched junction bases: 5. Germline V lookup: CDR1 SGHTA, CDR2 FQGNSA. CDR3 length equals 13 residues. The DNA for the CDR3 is TGTGCCAGCAGCGAGACAGGGGGACGCGAGCAGTACTTC. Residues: CASSETGGREQYF.

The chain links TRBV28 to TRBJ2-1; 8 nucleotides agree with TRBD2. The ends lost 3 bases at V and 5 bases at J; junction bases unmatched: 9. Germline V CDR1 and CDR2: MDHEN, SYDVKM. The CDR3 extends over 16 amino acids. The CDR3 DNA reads TGTGCCAGCAGTTTGGGGCTAGCGGGCCCCGACAATGAGCAGTTCTTC. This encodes CASSLGLAGPDNEQFF.

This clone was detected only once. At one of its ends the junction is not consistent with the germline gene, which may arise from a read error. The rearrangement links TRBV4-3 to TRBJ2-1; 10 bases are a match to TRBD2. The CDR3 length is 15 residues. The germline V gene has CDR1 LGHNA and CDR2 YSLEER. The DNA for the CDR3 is TGCGCCAGCAGCCAAGATAGGCTAGCGGGGGCGGGGCAGCTCTTC. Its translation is CASSQDRLAGAGQLF.

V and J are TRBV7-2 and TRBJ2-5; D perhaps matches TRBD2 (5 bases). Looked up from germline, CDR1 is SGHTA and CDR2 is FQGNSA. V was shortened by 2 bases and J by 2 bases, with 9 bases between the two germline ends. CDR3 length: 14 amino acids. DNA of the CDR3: TGTGCCAGCAGCTTATTACGGGGACAAGAGACCCAGTACTTC. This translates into CASSLLRGQETQYF.

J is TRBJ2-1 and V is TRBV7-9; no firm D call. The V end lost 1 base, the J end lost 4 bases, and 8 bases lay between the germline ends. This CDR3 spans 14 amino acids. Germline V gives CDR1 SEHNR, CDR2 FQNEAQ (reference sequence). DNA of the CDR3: TGTGCCAGCAGCTTAGGGCGCGGATACAATGAGCAGTTCTTC. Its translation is CASSLGRGYNEQFF.

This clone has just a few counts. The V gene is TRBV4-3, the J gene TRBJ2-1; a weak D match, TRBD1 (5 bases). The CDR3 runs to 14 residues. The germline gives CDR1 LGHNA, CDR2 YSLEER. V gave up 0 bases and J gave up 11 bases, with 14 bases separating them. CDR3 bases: TGCGCCAGCAGCCAAGATCGACTCCAGGGTCAGCAGTTCTTC. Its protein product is CASSQDRLQGQQFF.

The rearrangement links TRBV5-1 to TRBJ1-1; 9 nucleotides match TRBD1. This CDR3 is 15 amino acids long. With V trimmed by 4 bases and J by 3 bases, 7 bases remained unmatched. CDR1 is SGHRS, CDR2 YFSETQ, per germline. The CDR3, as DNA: TGCGCCAGCAGCCAACAACAGGGGGCGGACACTGAAGCTTTCTTT. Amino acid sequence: CASSQQQGADTEAFF.

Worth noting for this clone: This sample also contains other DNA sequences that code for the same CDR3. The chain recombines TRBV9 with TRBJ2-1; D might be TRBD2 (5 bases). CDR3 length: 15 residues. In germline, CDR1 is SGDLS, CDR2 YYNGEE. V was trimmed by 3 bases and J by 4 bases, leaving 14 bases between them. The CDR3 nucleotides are TGTGCCAGCAGCGCGAGCGGTATCCTATACAATGAGCAGTTCTTC. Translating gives CASSASGILYNEQFF.

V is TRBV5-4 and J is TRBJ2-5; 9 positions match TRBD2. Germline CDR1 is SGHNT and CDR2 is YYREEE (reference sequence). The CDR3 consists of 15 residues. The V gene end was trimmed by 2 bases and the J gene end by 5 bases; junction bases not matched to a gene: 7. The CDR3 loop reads CASSFGGGATETQYF. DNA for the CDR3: TGTGCCAGCAGCTTCGGCGGGGGGGCCACTGAGACCCAGTACTTC.

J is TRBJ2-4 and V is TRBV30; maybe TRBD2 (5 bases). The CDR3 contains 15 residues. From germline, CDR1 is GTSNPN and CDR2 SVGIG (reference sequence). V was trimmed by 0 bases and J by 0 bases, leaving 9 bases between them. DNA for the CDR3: TGTGCCTGGAGTGTACTAGAACTAGCCAAAAACATTCAGTACTTC. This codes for CAWSVLELAKNIQYF. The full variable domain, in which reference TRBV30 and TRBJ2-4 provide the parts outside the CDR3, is SQTIHQWPATLVQPVGSPLSLECTVEGTSNPNLYWYRQAAGRGLQLLFYSVGIGQISSEVPQNLSASRPQDRQFILSSKKLLLSDSGFYLCAWSVLELAKNIQYFGAGTRLSVL.

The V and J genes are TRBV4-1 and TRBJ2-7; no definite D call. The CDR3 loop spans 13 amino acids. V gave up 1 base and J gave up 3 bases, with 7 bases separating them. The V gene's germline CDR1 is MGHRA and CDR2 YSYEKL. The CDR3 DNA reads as TGCGCCAGCAGCCAAGCCCGAGTCTACGAGCAGTACTTC. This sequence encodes CASSQARVYEQYF.

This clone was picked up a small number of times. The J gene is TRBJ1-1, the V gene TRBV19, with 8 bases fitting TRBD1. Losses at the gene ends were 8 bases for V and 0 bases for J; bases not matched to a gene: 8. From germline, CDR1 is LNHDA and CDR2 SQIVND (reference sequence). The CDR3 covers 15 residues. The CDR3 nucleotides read TGTGCCAGTTCGGTGGGACAGGCAATGAACACTGAAGCTTTCTTT. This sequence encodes CASSVGQAMNTEAFF.

CDR3 bases: TGTGCCAGCAGCTATGCGGACACCTACGAGCAGTACTTC. It translates to CASSYADTYEQYF. The rearrangement joins TRBV27 to TRBJ2-7; maybe TRBD1 (5 bases). The CDR3 sequence is 13 residues long. Per germline, CDR1 MNHEY and CDR2 SMNVEV (reference sequence). The V gene lost 6 bases and the J gene lost 2 bases, with 11 bases spanning the gap.

CDR3 nucleotides: TGTGCCAGCAGCTTAGTGGCGGGGTCCGAGCAGTACTTC. Translating gives CASSLVAGSEQYF. V usage is TRBV7-3 and J usage is TRBJ2-7; tentatively, D is TRBD2 (6 bases). V lost 2 bases to trimming and J lost 6 bases, with 11 bases between them. CDR1 and CDR2 from the germline V gene are SGHTA and FQGTGA. The CDR3 is 13 amino acids. Full variable domain (remainder filled in from reference TRBV7-3 and TRBJ2-7): GAGVSQTPSNKVTEKGKYVELRCDPISGHTALYWYRQSLGQGPEFLIYFQGTGAADDSGLPNDRFFAVRPEGSVSTLKIQRTERGDSAVYLCASSLVAGSEQYFGPGTRLTVT.

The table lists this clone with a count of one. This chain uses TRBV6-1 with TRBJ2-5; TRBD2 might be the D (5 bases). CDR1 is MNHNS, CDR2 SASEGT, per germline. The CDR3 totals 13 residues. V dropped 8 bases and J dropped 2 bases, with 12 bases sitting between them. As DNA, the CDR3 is TGTGCCAGCGGGCGGGCCCTTCAAGAGACCCAGTACTTC. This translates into CASGRALQETQYF.

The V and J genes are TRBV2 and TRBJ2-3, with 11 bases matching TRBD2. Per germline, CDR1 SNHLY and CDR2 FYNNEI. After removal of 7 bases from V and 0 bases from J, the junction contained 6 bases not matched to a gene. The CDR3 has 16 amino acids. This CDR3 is CASKAGTSGSTDTQYF. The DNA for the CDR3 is TGTGCCAGCAAGGCCGGGACTAGCGGTAGCACAGATACGCAGTATTTT.